These 19 T cell receptor beta chains were sequenced from one sample in a study of blood T cells in healthy people across ages (dated by TCRdb to 2013 to 2016). The receptor library was made with 5' RACE. TCRdb names Illumina HiSeq 2500 as the instrument used. A second PCR of roughly 6 to 11 cycles was run with a J-beta primer mix and a sample-barcoded 5' primer. Starting from the raw public reads, TCRdb applied fastp trimming at Q25, assembled clones with MiXCR and retained in-frame beta chains. Each CDR3 protein gets just one entry, which takes the most common genes and DNA from the rows behind it. This sample is represented by 1.5 million to 2 million distinct CDR3 sequences; about 30% of them were singletons. In total, the top ten clones hold 6.5% to 8.5% of the sample. The sequencing sample was made of blood. The receptors derive from a woman in her twenties or thirties in good health.

The V call is TRBV27, the J call TRBJ1-1, with 8 bases that match TRBD1. CDR1 is MNHEY and CDR2 is SMNVEV in the germline V gene (reference sequence). This CDR3 has 17 residues. Unmatched junction bases numbered 11, after V lost 5 bases and J lost 0 bases. The DNA for the CDR3 is TGTGCCAGCAGTACCGCCCGCCAGGGGGCAATGAACACTGAAGCTTTCTTT. Translation gives CASSTARQGAMNTEAFF.

The J gene is TRBJ1-6, the V gene TRBV2; the D gene is possibly TRBD1 (6 bases). Germline V gives CDR1 SNHLY, CDR2 FYNNEI. V lost 3 bases to trimming and J lost 6 bases, with 12 bases between them. The CDR3 covers 15 residues. The CDR3 is CASSDEGGVNSPLHF. CDR3 sequence (DNA): TGTGCCAGCAGTGATGAGGGGGGGGTTAATTCACCCCTCCACTTT. Full variable domain (rest looked up from reference TRBV2 and TRBJ1-6): EPEVTQTPSHQVTQMGQEVILRCVPISNHLYFYWYRQILGQKVEFLVSFYNNEISEKSEIFDDQFSVERPDGSNFTLKIRSTKLEDSAMYFCASSDEGGVNSPLHFGNGTRLTVT.

The chain joins TRBV6-6 to TRBJ2-3; D gene unclear. V dropped 0 bases and J dropped 4 bases, with 11 bases sitting between them. This CDR3 region has 15 residues. The germline CDR1 and CDR2 sequences are MNHNY and SVGAGI (reference sequence). The CDR3 nucleotides are TGTGCCAGCAGTTACTCGACTGGTCCCTCAGATACGCAGTATTTT. It translates to CASSYSTGPSDTQYF.

As regards this clonotype: A much larger clonotype is one base distant, so this may be a read error. CDR3 loop: CASSSARGEGYTF. DNA of the CDR3: TGTGCCAGCAGTTCGGCGCGCGGGGAAGGCTACACCTTC. V usage is TRBV28 and J usage is TRBJ1-2; D remains ambiguous. The germline V gene has CDR1 MDHEN and CDR2 SYDVKM. The V end was cut by 4 bases, the J end by 8 bases, with 14 bases between. CDR3 length: 13 amino acids.

This clonotype has more than one count but fewer than ten. The rearrangement joins TRBV11-2 to TRBJ1-1; D call uncertain. This CDR3 is 14 amino acids long. Trimming pared 0 bases from V and 1 base from J, leaving 6 bases between. The germline V gene has CDR1 SGHAT and CDR2 FQNNGV. CDR3: CASSLDQQNTEAFF. CDR3 bases: TGTGCCAGCAGCTTAGACCAGCAGAACACTGAAGCTTTCTTT. The full variable domain, completed using reference TRBV11-2 and TRBJ1-1, is EAGVAQSPRYKIIEKRQSVAFWCNPISGHATLYWYQQILGQGPKLLIQFQNNGVVDDSQLPKDRFSAERLKGVDSTLKIQPAKLEDSAVYLCASSLDQQNTEAFFGQGTRLTVV.

In this sample, this clonotype turned up many times. J is TRBJ2-7 and V is TRBV5-1; D perhaps matches TRBD1 (6 bases). The CDR3 sequence is 13 residues long. The germline V gene encodes CDR1 SGHRS and CDR2 YFSETQ. Trimming took 7 bases from V and 0 from J, leaving 11 bases between them. CDR3 sequence reads: CASSGDSSYEQYF. CDR3 bases: TGCGCCAGCTCAGGGGATTCCTCCTACGAGCAGTACTTC.

There are many counts of this clonotype. This chain uses TRBV12-3 or TRBV12-4 with TRBJ2-3, with 9 positions matching TRBD2. V lost 7 bases, J lost 3 bases, and 11 bases stayed unmatched. The CDR3 totals 16 residues. This CDR3 is CASNLNWLAGTDTQYF. CDR3 bases: TGTGCCAGCAACTTAAATTGGCTAGCGGGGACAGATACGCAGTATTTT.

As concerns this clonotype: A much larger clone differs from this one at a single base, so this may be a read error. The chain combines TRBV29-1 with TRBJ2-4; weak D call: TRBD2 (6 bases). From germline, CDR1 is SQVTM and CDR2 ANQGSEA. This CDR3 contains 14 residues. The V end lost 4 bases, the J end lost 13 bases, and 23 bases lay between the germline ends. CDR3 residues: CSVGLVGGYNEQYF. The CDR3 DNA follows: TGCAGCGTTGGACTAGTCGGTGGGTACAATGAGCAGTACTTC.

This clonotype was counted once. The rearrangement uses TRBV10-3 and TRBJ2-5; TRBD1 matches at 8 bases. Trimming removed 6 bases from V and 5 bases from J; junction bases left unmatched: 5. This CDR3 region has 13 residues. CDR1 and CDR2 (germline): ENHRY, SYGVKD. CDR3 residues: CAIRDRVEETQYF. The CDR3, as DNA: TGTGCCATCAGGGACAGGGTTGAGGAGACCCAGTACTTC.

As regards this clonotype: At one end the junction does not follow the germline gene, possibly because of a read error. The chain recombines TRBV12-3 or TRBV12-4 with TRBJ2-7, with D maybe TRBD2 (7 bases). CDR3 length: 14 residues. The CDR3 nucleotides are TGTACCAGCAGTTTAATTGGGGGGGCCTTGGAGCAGTACTTC. Protein sequence: CTSSLIGGALEQYF.

The chain has TRBV12-3 or TRBV12-4 and TRBJ1-1; 9 positions agree with TRBD1. The V and J ends lost 4 bases and 6 bases, in that order; junction bases with no gene match: 9. The CDR3 runs 15 residues. The CDR3 DNA reads TGTGCCAGCAGTTCACATGGGACAGGGATCGCTGAAGCTTTCTTT. It specifies CASSSHGTGIAEAFF.

This clonotype was detected many times. The genes are TRBV20-1 and TRBJ1-2; the D gene is possibly TRBD1 (5 bases). V was cut by 2 bases and J by 0 bases, with 19 bases left in between. Germline CDR1 reads DFQATT; CDR2 reads SNEGSKA (reference sequence). The length of the CDR3 is 17 residues. CDR3 DNA sequence: TGCAGTGCTAGATTATTTCGGGGACCCCAAGCTAACTATGGCTACACCTTC. Translated, it gives CSARLFRGPQANYGYTF.

The chain is built from TRBV9 and TRBJ2-3; the D is unclear. The germline V gene has CDR1 SGDLS and CDR2 YYNGEE. Trimming took off 1 base at V and 0 bases at J, with 12 bases between the two ends. This CDR3 has 16 residues. Written as DNA, the CDR3 is TGTGCCAGCAGCGTATCGACGGCTCCTAGCACAGATACGCAGTATTTT. Residues: CASSVSTAPSTDTQYF.

The rearrangement joins TRBV20-1 to TRBJ1-1; tentative D call: TRBD1 (6 bases). V shed 5 bases and J shed 5 bases, with 18 bases lying between them. From germline, CDR1 is DFQATT and CDR2 SNEGSKA (reference sequence). This CDR3 region has 14 residues. CDR3 nucleotide sequence: TGCAGTGCTGTAAAGGGGGGTGGGGGGACTGAAGCTTTCTTT. Translation gives CSAVKGGGGTEAFF.

At least ten counts were recorded for this clonotype. The rearrangement links TRBV3-1 to TRBJ2-5; 10 nucleotides line up with TRBD2. The CDR3 runs to 14 residues. V lost 7 bases and J lost 3; bases outside the gene matches: 5. Germline CDR1 reads LGHDT; CDR2 reads YNNKEL (reference sequence). The DNA for the CDR3 is TGTGCCAGCAACCTACTAGCGGGGAAAGAGACCCAGTACTTC. Its protein is CASNLLAGKETQYF.

This rearrangement joins TRBV3-1 to TRBJ2-7; 9 bases line up with TRBD2. V trimming: 1 base; J trimming: 3 bases; junction bases outside the gene matches: 4. CDR3 length: 15 amino acids. The germline V gene has CDR1 LGHDT and CDR2 YNNKEL (reference sequence). The DNA for the CDR3 is TGTGCCAGCAGCCAAGTCGAGCGGGAGGTCTACGAGCAGTACTTC. Translated, it gives CASSQVEREVYEQYF.

This clonotype has more than one count but fewer than ten. The V gene is TRBV9, the J gene TRBJ1-6; 7 bases agree with TRBD1. Trimming removed 1 base from V and 8 bases from J; junction bases left unmatched: 3. The CDR3 sequence is 14 residues long. Germline V gene lookup returns CDR1 SGDLS and CDR2 YYNGEE. CDR3: CASSVRDSYSPLHF. DNA of the CDR3: TGTGCCAGCAGCGTAAGGGACAGTTATTCACCCCTCCACTTT.

This clonotype came up a few times. V usage is TRBV7-9 and J usage is TRBJ2-7, with 8 bases fitting TRBD1. The CDR3 sequence is 16 residues long. Germline-derived CDR1 and CDR2 are SEHNR and FQNEAQ (reference sequence). The V and J ends lost 4 bases and 4 bases, in that order; junction bases with no gene match: 12. CDR3 coding DNA: TGTGCCAGCAGCTGGGGGGACAGGCGCCCGATTTACGAGCAGTACTTC. Amino acids: CASSWGDRRPIYEQYF.

A few counts support this clonotype. This may be a read error, as it is one base from a much larger clone. This chain joins TRBV5-5 and TRBJ2-7; D possibly matches TRBD1 or TRBD2 (5 bases each). Per germline, CDR1 SGHKS and CDR2 YYEKEE (reference sequence). The CDR3 length is 14 residues. V lost 3 bases to trimming and J lost 3 bases, with 13 bases between them. The CDR3 protein is CASSSGRGNYEQYF. As DNA, the CDR3 is TGTGCCAGCAGCTCGGGACGGGGTAACTACGAGCAGTACTTC.